These 14 T cell receptor beta chains share one sample of origin, sequenced in a study of blood T cells in healthy people across ages. Alongside a J-beta primer mix, a sample-barcoded 5' primer served in a second PCR lasting roughly 6 to 12 cycles. Each CDR3 protein is one row after TCRdb ran MiXCR on the 5' RACE reads. Of under 1,100,000 distinct CDR3 sequences listed, roughly 24% are singletons. These data are also associated with another study on T cells of mothers and their children.

The specimen sequenced was blood. Source of these receptors: a girl aged 2-10 years in good health.

This chain uses TRBV5-8 with TRBJ1-5; weak D call: TRBD1 (5 bases). The V gene's germline CDR1 is SGHTS and CDR2 YDEGEE. The CDR3 totals 17 residues. The V end was cut by 2 bases, the J end by 2 bases, with 17 bases between. The chain's CDR3 is CASSFYRQDNGNQPQHF. The CDR3 DNA follows: TGTGCCAGCAGCTTTTATCGCCAGGACAACGGCAATCAGCCCCAGCATTTT.

This clonotype was seen only a few times. This chain joins TRBV4-1 and TRBJ2-7, with TRBD1 matching 8 bases. Germline CDR1 reads MGHRA; CDR2 reads YSYEKL. Trimming cost V 3 bases and J 2 bases; bases outside gene matches: 9. This CDR3 contains 16 residues. CDR3: CASSQGRDRQPYEQYF. The CDR3 coding sequence is TGCGCCAGCAGCCAGGGCCGGGACAGGCAACCCTACGAGCAGTACTTC.

The rearrangement uses TRBV7-2 and TRBJ1-2; a weak D match, TRBD1 (6 bases). Per the germline V gene, CDR1 is SGHTA and CDR2 is FQGNSA. The CDR3 spans 18 residues. V lost 4 bases and J lost 0, with 21 bases in between. The CDR3 nucleotides are TGTGCCAGCAGCTCGGTCGGGGGGACATGGGGGTCTAACTATGGCTACACCTTC. Translation gives CASSSVGGTWGSNYGYTF.

This clonotype was observed a handful of times. The rearrangement uses TRBV4-3 and TRBJ2-1, with TRBD2 identical over 9 bases. There are 16 residues in the CDR3. In germline, CDR1 is LGHNA, CDR2 YSLEER. The junction had 6 bases not matched to a gene; V was cut back by 0 bases and J by 6 bases. The CDR3, as DNA: TGCGCCAGCAGCCAAGATGGGGCTAGCGGGGTCAATGAGCAGTTCTTC. Its protein is CASSQDGASGVNEQFF.

The J gene is TRBJ1-5, the V gene TRBV6-2 or TRBV6-3; TRBD1 matches at 7 bases. Trimming cost V 7 bases and J 4 bases; bases outside gene matches: 7. Germline V CDR1 and CDR2: MNHEY, SVGEGT. The length of the CDR3 is 14 residues. CDR3 sequence: CASTARQGNQPQHF. DNA of the CDR3: TGTGCCAGCACTGCTCGACAGGGAAATCAGCCCCAGCATTTT.

Only a few counts were recorded for this clonotype. The genes are TRBV6-2 or TRBV6-3 and TRBJ2-4; tentative D call: TRBD1 (5 bases). Germline-derived CDR1 and CDR2 are MNHEY and SVGEGT. With 6 bases removed from V and 7 bases from J, the gap between germline ends came to 22 bases. CDR3 length equals 16 residues. The CDR3 here is CASSAFAGLSYNIQYF. CDR3 DNA sequence: TGTGCCAGCAGCGCCTTCGCAGGGTTATCCTACAACATTCAGTACTTC.

This clonotype has a handful of counts. This chain connects TRBV5-1 to TRBJ2-1; D is unresolved. In germline, CDR1 is SGHRS, CDR2 YFSETQ. This CDR3 is 12 amino acids long. V dropped 0 bases and J dropped 8 bases, with 6 bases sitting between them. In DNA form, the CDR3 reads TGCGCCAGCAGCTTGGCATTCTATGAGCAGTTCTTC. This sequence encodes CASSLAFYEQFF.

Note on this clonotype: The conserved final phenylalanine or tryptophan is absent from the CDR3, which likely points to a read error. This chain connects TRBV20-1 to TRBJ1-1; 10 nucleotides match TRBD1. The CDR3 loop spans 14 amino acids. The germline V gene has CDR1 DFQATT and CDR2 SNEGSKA (reference sequence). The trim removed 3 bases at V and 5 bases at J, leaving 6 bases unmatched. In DNA form, the CDR3 reads TGCAGTGCTAGTTCACGGGACAGGGGAACTGAAGCTTTCCTT. Its protein is CSASSRDRGTEAFL.

J is TRBJ2-5 and V is TRBV12-3 or TRBV12-4; 10 bases are a match to TRBD2. The ends lost 5 bases at V and 6 bases at J; junction bases unmatched: 6. This CDR3 contains 14 residues. The CDR3 bases are TGTGCCAGCAGTCAGAGCGGGGGGGCGAAGACCCAGTACTTC. Amino acids: CASSQSGGAKTQYF.

This clonotype was observed a few times. The chain links TRBV3-1 to TRBJ2-1, with no clear D. CDR3 length equals 12 residues. The V gene's germline CDR1 is LGHDT and CDR2 YNNKEL (reference sequence). V lost 1 base, J lost 9 bases, and 7 bases lay in between. CDR3 nucleotides: TGTGCCAGCAGCCAAGTGAATATTGAGCAGTTCTTC. Its protein product is CASSQVNIEQFF.

Only a few counts were recorded for this clonotype. The CDR3 loop is CSALTGLAYEQYF. In nucleotides, the CDR3 is TGCAGCGCTTTGACAGGGCTCGCCTACGAGCAGTACTTC. The rearrangement links TRBV29-1 to TRBJ2-7; 7 nucleotides line up with TRBD1. CDR1 is SQVTM, CDR2 ANQGSEA, per germline. There are 13 residues in the CDR3. The junction had 8 bases not matched to a gene; V was cut back by 7 bases and J by 2 bases.

V usage is TRBV29-1 and J usage is TRBJ2-1; D gene ambiguous. The DNA matches TRBJ2-7 better at its end, which makes the J call doubtful. Per germline, CDR1 SQVTM and CDR2 ANQGSEA. CDR3 size: 11 residues. This CDR3 is CSVFDGYEQYF. The CDR3, as DNA: TGCAGCGTCTTCGACGGATACGAGCAGTACTTC.

At least ten counts were recorded for this clonotype. The chain couples TRBV12-5 to TRBJ1-1, with D possibly matching TRBD1 (6 bases). The germline V gene encodes CDR1 LGHNT and CDR2 FRNRAP. Between the trimmed V and J ends, which lost 9 bases and 1 base, there was a span of 12 bases. The CDR3 sequence is 13 residues long. CDR3 residues: CASRGEGNTEAFF. In nucleotides, the CDR3 is TGTGCTAGCAGGGGAGAGGGGAACACTGAAGCTTTCTTT.

The chain carries TRBV5-1 and TRBJ1-6; D is unclear. This CDR3 has 12 residues. Trimming took 4 bases from V and 10 from J, leaving 9 bases between them. Germline V gene lookup returns CDR1 SGHRS and CDR2 YFSETQ. The CDR3 protein is CASSQSGSPLHF. The CDR3 coding sequence is TGCGCCAGCAGCCAGTCGGGCTCACCCCTCCACTTT.